These 8 T cell receptor beta chains originate from one sample sequenced in a study of T cell repertoires in cytomegalovirus infection. These TCRs are of unknown antigen specificity. TCRdb ran MiXCR on the reads and lists one entry per CDR3 protein. The sample contains approximately 600,000 distinct CDR3 sequences, 40% of which appear only once. The source material was cultured PBMCs, sampled from culture after CMV antigen stimulation. All receptors derive from a human donor in good health (CMV status not recorded). Some clones in this sample may be carry-over from other donors' samples.

This clonotype was seen a few times. The rearrangement uses TRBV5-1 and TRBJ2-5, with TRBD2 matching over 8 bases. The germline V gene has CDR1 SGHRS and CDR2 YFSETQ. The junction had 8 bases not matched to a gene; V was cut back by 4 bases and J by 6 bases. This CDR3 is built from 14 residues. The CDR3 sequence: CASSLSGLDKTQYF. The CDR3 DNA sequence: TGCGCCAGCAGCCTGTCGGGACTAGATAAGACCCAGTACTTC.

The rearrangement links TRBV19 to TRBJ2-3, with 7 bases aligning to TRBD1. The CDR3 sequence is 14 residues long. After removal of 6 bases from V and 2 bases from J, the junction contained 5 bases not matched to a gene. Germline values: CDR1 LNHDA, CDR2 SQIVND (reference sequence). CDR3 in amino acids: CASSKGQDTDTQYF. In nucleotides, the CDR3 is TGTGCCAGTAGCAAAGGACAGGACACAGATACGCAGTATTTT.

The J gene is TRBJ2-1, the V gene TRBV11-2, with D hard to call. Trimming took off 10 bases at V and 1 base at J, with 14 bases between the two ends. This CDR3 region has 14 residues. Germline V CDR1 and CDR2: SGHAT, FQNNGV. The CDR3 nucleotides are TGTGCCATCCAAGAAAGGCGGTCCTACAATGAGCAGTTCTTC. Amino acid sequence: CAIQERRSYNEQFF.

This rearrangement joins TRBV6-2 or TRBV6-3 to TRBJ2-1; TRBD1 or TRBD2 may be the D gene (5 bases each). The CDR3 runs 15 residues. Trimming removed 4 bases from V and 8 bases from J, with 18 bases in between. Germline V gene data show CDR1 as MNHEY and CDR2 as SVGEGT. CDR3 nucleotide sequence: TGTGCCAGCAGTTTTCCGGGTGAGGGGCGGCATGAGCAGTTCTTC. Protein sequence: CASSFPGEGRHEQFF.

This clonotype occurred many times. The CDR3 reads CASSYRTDTQYF. The CDR3, as DNA: TGTGCCAGCAGCTACCGCACAGATACGCAGTATTTT. V usage is TRBV7-2 and J usage is TRBJ2-3; D call uncertain. The CDR3 totals 12 residues. Looked up from germline, CDR1 is SGHTA and CDR2 is FQGNSA. Trimming stripped 4 bases from V and 1 base from J, with 3 bases between.

The sample holds a few counts of this clonotype. The chain combines TRBV12-3 or TRBV12-4 with TRBJ1-6; no reliable D call. V gave up 4 bases and J gave up 11 bases, with 9 bases separating them. This CDR3 region has 12 residues. The CDR3 spells CASSSSGPPLHF. In DNA form, the CDR3 reads TGTGCCAGCAGTTCCAGCGGGCCACCCCTCCACTTT.

The chain combines TRBV18 with TRBJ2-1; D is possibly TRBD2 (7 bases). Trimming took 3 bases from V and 9 from J, leaving 18 bases between them. There are 15 residues in the CDR3. Germline assignment: CDR1 KGHSH and CDR2 LQKENI. This CDR3 reads CASSPNRAGEGEQFF. CDR3 nucleotides: TGTGCCAGCTCACCCAATCGGGCAGGGGAGGGTGAGCAGTTCTTC. The whole variable domain, filled in from reference TRBV18 and TRBJ2-1, reads NAGVMQNPRHLVRRRGQEARLRCSPMKGHSHVYWYRQLPEEGLKFMVYLQKENIIDESGMPKERFSAEFPKEGPSILRIQQVVRGDSAAYFCASSPNRAGEGEQFFGPGTRLTVL.

The V and J genes are TRBV19 and TRBJ2-4; D is perhaps TRBD1 (6 bases). CDR1 and CDR2 from the germline V gene are LNHDA and SQIVND (reference sequence). Trimming cost V 6 bases and J 9 bases, with 15 bases left between them. The CDR3 length is 13 residues. The CDR3, as DNA: TGTGCCAGTAGATCACAGGGCGTCGGCATTCAGTACTTC. Residues: CASRSQGVGIQYF.